This entry concerns a single T cell receptor beta chain. Its specificity is unknown. Assay execution proceeded at the deep level. Genomic DNA of each subset was evenly split across several immunoSEQ plates. Here immunoSEQ multiplex PCR was the method, and the copy in TCRdb shows in-frame clones only, minus some. The data show about 600,000 clones, just over 75% seen once. All donors qualified as healthy HIV-negative adults and had experienced no recent acute infections or vaccinations. These data come from a study of shared clonotypes between healthy human individuals. The study, taken as a whole, reports: Enrolling few donors narrowed the genetic and exposure-history diversity that was represented.

The germline CDR1 and CDR2 sequences are MNHEY and SMNVEV (reference sequence). This CDR3 is 15 amino acids long. V dropped 11 bases and J dropped 1 base, with 18 bases sitting between them. Input material: PBMCs. The chain uses TRBV27 and TRBJ1-5; D is possibly TRBD1 (6 bases). This clonotype originated in a woman aged 35 to 49 in good health. Some clones in this sample may be carry-over from other donors' samples. The CDR3 DNA follows: TGTGCCTCCCGCGAGTACCAGGGGAGCAATCAGCCCCAGCATTTT. This sequence encodes CASREYQGSNQPQHF.